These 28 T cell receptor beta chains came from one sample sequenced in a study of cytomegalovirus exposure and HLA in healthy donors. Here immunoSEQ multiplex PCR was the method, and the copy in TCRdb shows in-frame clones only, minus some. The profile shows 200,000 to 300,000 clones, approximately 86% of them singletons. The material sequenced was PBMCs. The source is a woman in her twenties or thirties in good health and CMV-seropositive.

CDR3 bases: TGCGCCAGCAGCTCGGACAGAGGGACCGGGGAGCTGTTTTTT. It yields the protein CASSSDRGTGELFF. The chain carries TRBV5-1 and TRBJ2-2, with TRBD1 as a possible D gene (6 bases). Germline CDR1 and CDR2: SGHRS and YFSETQ. The V gene lost 3 bases and the J gene lost 5 bases, with 11 bases spanning the gap. The CDR3 totals 14 residues.

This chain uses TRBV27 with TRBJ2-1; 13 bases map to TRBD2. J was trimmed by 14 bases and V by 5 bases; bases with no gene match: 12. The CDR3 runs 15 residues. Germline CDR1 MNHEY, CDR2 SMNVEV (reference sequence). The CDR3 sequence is CASSPTSGRASGEFF. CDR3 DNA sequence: TGTGCCAGCAGTCCAACTAGCGGGAGGGCTTCTGGGGAGTTCTTC.

The CDR3 bases are TGTGCCAGCAGCGTAGACAGGAGGAACACTGAAGCTTTCTTT. This gives the protein CASSVDRRNTEAFF. The gene calls are TRBV9 and TRBJ1-1; D is possibly TRBD1 (5 bases). The germline CDR1 and CDR2 sequences are SGDLS and YYNGEE. CDR3 size: 14 residues. The V and J ends lost 0 bases and 1 base respectively, with 7 bases between them.

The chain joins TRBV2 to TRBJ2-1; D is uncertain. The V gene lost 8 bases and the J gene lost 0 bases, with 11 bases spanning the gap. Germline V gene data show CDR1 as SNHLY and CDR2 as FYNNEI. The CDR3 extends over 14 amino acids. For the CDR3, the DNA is TGTGCCAGCTCTCGGTGGAGCTCCTACAATGAGCAGTTCTTC. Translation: CASSRWSSYNEQFF.

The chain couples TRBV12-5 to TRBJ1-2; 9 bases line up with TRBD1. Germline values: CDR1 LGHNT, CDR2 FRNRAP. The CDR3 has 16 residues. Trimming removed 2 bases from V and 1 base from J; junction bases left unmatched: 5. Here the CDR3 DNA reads TGTGCTAGTGGTTTGACTGACAGGGGGAGTAACTATGGCTACACCTTC. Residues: CASGLTDRGSNYGYTF.

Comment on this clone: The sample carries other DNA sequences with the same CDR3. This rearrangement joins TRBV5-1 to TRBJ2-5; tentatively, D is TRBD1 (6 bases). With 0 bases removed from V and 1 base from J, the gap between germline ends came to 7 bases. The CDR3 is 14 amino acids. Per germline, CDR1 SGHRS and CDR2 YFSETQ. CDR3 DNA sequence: TGCGCCAGCAGCTTGGGGACAGCCCAAGAGACCCAGTACTTC. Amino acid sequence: CASSLGTAQETQYF. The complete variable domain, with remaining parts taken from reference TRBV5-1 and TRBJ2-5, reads KAGVTQTPRYLIKTRGQQVTLSCSPISGHRSVSWYQQTPGQGLQFLFEYFSETQRNKGNFPGRFSGRQFSNSRSEMNVSTLELGDSALYLCASSLGTAQETQYFGPGTRLLVL.

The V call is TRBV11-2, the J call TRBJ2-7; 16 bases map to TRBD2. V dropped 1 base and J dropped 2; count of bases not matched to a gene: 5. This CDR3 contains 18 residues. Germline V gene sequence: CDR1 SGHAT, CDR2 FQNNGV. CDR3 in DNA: TGTGCCAGCAGCTTAGGGCACGGGACTAGCGGGAGGGCCTACGAGCAGTACTTC. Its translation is CASSLGHGTSGRAYEQYF.

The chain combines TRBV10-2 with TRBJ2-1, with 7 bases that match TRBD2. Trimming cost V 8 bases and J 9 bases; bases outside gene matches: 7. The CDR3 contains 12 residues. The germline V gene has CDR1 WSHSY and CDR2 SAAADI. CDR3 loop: CASGVWEGEQFF. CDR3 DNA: TGCGCCAGCGGGGTATGGGAGGGTGAGCAGTTCTTC.

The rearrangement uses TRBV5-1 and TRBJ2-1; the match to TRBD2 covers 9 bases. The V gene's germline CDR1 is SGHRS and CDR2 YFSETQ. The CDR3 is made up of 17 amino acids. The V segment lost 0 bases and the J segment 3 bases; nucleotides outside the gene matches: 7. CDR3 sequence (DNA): TGCGCCAGCAGCTTGGGTGTTAGCGGGAGTGGCTACAATGAGCAGTTCTTC. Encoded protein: CASSLGVSGSGYNEQFF.

Here the CDR3 DNA reads TGCGCCAGCAGCCAGACAGGACCCTATCCCCCGAACACTGAAGCTTTCTTT. Protein sequence: CASSQTGPYPPNTEAFF. The chain employs TRBV10-2 and TRBJ1-1; maybe TRBD1 (6 bases). This CDR3 comprises 17 residues. V shed 6 bases and J shed 1 base, with 21 bases lying between them. Germline V gives CDR1 WSHSY, CDR2 SAAADI.

The chain's CDR3 is CSASEGYEQYF. The CDR3 DNA sequence: TGCAGTGCTAGTGAGGGTTACGAGCAGTACTTC. V and J are TRBV20-1 and TRBJ2-7; possible D gene TRBD2, 5 bases. The CDR3 loop spans 11 amino acids. V lost 3 bases to trimming and J lost 4 bases, with 7 bases between them. CDR1 is DFQATT and CDR2 is SNEGSKA in the germline V gene (reference sequence).

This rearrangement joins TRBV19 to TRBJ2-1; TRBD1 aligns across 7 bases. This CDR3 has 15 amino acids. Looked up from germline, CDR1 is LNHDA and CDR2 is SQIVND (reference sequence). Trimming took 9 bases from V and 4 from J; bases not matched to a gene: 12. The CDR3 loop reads CASTEGANPYNEQFF. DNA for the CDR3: TGTGCCAGCACTGAGGGGGCCAACCCATACAATGAGCAGTTCTTC.

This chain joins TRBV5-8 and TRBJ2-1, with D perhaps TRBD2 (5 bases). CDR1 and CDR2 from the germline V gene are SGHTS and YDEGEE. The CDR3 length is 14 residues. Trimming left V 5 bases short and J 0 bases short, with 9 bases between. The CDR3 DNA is TGTGCCAGCAGGAGCGGTTACTCCTACAATGAGCAGTTCTTC. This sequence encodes CASRSGYSYNEQFF.

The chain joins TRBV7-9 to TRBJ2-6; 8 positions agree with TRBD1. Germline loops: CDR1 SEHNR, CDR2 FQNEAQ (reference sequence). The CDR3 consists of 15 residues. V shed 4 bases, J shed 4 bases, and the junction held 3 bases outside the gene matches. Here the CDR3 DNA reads TGTGCCAGCAGCTCGACAGGGGCCGGGGCCAACGTCCTGACTTTC. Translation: CASSSTGAGANVLTF.

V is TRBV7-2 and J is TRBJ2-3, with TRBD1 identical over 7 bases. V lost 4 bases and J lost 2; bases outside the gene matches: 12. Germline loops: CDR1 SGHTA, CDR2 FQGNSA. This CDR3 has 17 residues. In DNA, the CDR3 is TGTGCCAGCAGCTGGGTCTCGGGACAGCTCCTCACAGATACGCAGTATTTT. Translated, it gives CASSWVSGQLLTDTQYF.

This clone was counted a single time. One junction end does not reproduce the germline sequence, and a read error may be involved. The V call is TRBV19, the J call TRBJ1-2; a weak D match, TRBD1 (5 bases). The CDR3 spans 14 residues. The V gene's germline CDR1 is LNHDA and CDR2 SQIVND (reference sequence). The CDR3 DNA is TGTGCCAGTAGTACAACGACAAGGACACATGCACAGTCCTTC. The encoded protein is CASSTTTRTHAQSF.

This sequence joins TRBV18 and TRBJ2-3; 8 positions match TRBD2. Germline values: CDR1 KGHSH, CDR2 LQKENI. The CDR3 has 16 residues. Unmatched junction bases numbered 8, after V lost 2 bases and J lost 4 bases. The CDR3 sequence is CASSPELAGFPDTQYF. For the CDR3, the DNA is TGTGCCAGCTCACCAGAATTAGCGGGATTCCCAGATACGCAGTATTTT. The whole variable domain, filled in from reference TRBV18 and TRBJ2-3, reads NAGVMQNPRHLVRRRGQEARLRCSPMKGHSHVYWYRQLPEEGLKFMVYLQKENIIDESGMPKERFSAEFPKEGPSILRIQQVVRGDSAAYFCASSPELAGFPDTQYFGPGTRLTVL.

The CDR3 region has the DNA TGTGCCAGCAGTTACTCGCAGGTTTACAATGAGCAGTTCTTC. Translating it yields CASSYSQVYNEQFF. The chain combines TRBV6-6 with TRBJ2-1; no clear D gene. The CDR3 sequence is 14 residues long. Germline CDR1 and CDR2: MNHNY and SVGAGI (reference sequence). V lost 0 bases, J lost 4 bases, and 7 bases lay in between.

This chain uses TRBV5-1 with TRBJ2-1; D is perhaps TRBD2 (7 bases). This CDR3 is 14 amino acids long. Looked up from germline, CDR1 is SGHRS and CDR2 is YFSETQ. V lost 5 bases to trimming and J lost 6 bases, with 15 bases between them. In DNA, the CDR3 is TGCGCCAGCAGGGCGGGCCGGGGGGCCAATGAGCAGTTCTTC. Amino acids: CASRAGRGANEQFF.

This CDR3 is CASSLPQSYEQYF. Written as DNA, the CDR3 is TGTGCCAGCAGCTTGCCCCAATCCTACGAGCAGTACTTC. V and J are TRBV5-6 and TRBJ2-7, with D hard to call. CDR1 and CDR2 (germline): SGHDT, YYEEEE. Deletions cut 1 base from V and 1 base from J, with 6 bases between. This CDR3 is 13 amino acids long.

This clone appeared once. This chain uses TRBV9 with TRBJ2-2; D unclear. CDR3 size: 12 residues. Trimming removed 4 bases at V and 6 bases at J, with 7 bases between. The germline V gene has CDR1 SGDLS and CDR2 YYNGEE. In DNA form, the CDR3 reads TGTGCCAGCAGCCCTCCGGCCGGGGAGCTGTTTTTT. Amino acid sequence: CASSPPAGELFF.

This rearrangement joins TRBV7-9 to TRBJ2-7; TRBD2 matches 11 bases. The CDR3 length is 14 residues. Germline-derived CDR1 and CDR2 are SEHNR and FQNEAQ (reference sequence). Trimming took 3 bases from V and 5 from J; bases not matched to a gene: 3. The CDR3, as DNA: TGTGCCAGCAGCTTTGGACTAGCGGGCAACGAGCAGTACTTC. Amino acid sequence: CASSFGLAGNEQYF.

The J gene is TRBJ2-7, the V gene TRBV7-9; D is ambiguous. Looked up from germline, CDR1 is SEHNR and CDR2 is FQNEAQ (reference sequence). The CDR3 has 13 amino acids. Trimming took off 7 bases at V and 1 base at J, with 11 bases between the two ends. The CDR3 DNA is TGTGCCAGCACTCTTCCGTCGTCCTACGAGCAGTACTTC. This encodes CASTLPSSYEQYF.

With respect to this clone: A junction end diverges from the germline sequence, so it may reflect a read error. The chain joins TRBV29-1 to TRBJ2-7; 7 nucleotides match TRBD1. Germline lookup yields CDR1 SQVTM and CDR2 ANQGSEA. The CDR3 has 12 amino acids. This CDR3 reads CSAGIPGGITDF. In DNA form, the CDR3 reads TGCAGCGCCGGAATACCAGGGGGAATTACGGACTTC.

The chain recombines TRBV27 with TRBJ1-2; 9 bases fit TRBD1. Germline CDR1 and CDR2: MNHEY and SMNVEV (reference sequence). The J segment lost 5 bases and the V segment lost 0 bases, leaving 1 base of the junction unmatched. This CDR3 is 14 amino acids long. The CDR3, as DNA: TGTGCCAGCAGTTTATCAGGGACAGGGTATGGCTACACCTTC. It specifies CASSLSGTGYGYTF.

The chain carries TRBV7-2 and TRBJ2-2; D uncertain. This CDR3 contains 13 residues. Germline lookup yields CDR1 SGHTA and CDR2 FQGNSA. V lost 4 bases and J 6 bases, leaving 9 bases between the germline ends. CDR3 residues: CASSSNRAGELFF. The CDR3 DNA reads TGTGCCAGCAGCTCTAACAGAGCCGGGGAGCTGTTTTTT.

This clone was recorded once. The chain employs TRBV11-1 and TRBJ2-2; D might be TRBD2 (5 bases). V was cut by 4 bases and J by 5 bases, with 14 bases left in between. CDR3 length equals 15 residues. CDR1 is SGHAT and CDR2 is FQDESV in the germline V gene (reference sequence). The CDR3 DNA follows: TGTGCCAGCAGCTACCCTAGCAAGAGAACCGGGGAGCTGTTTTTT. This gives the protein CASSYPSKRTGELFF.

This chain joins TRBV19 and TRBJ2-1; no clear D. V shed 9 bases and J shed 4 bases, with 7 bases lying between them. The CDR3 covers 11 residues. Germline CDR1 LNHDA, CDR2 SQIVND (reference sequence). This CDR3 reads CASRTYNEQFF. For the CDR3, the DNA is TGTGCCAGCCGTACTTACAATGAGCAGTTCTTC.